The 22 T cell receptor beta chains presented below share a single source sample, sequenced in a study of T cells in Graves' hyperthyroidism and ophthalmopathy. It was RNA transcripts that yielded the amplified TCR beta CDR3 regions. An initial round of RT-PCR targeting the TCR CDR3 relied on the HTBI primer set. MiXCR, run by TCRdb on the multiplex PCR reads, gives a single entry per CDR3 protein. The table records about 400,000 distinct CDR3 sequences, approximately 14% of them present only once. The sequenced material came from blood. These receptors all stem from a woman between 18 and 29 years old with Graves' hyperthyroidism.

The chain couples TRBV9 to TRBJ1-1, with D possibly being TRBD1 (5 bases). With 3 bases removed from V and 0 bases from J, the gap between germline ends came to 9 bases. The V gene's germline CDR1 is SGDLS and CDR2 YYNGEE. The CDR3 length is 14 residues. In DNA, the CDR3 is TGTGCCAGCAGCGAAGGACACATGAACACTGAAGCTTTCTTT. Protein sequence: CASSEGHMNTEAFF. Filled out from reference TRBV9 and TRBJ1-1, the complete variable domain reads DSGVTQTPKHLITATGQRVTLRCSPRSGDLSVYWYQQSLDQGLQFLIQYYNGEERAKGNILERFSAQQFPDLHSELNLSSLELGDSALYFCASSEGHMNTEAFFGQGTRLTVV.

This rearrangement joins TRBV7-6 to TRBJ2-7, with D perhaps TRBD1 (6 bases). The length of the CDR3 is 15 residues. Germline V gives CDR1 SGHVS, CDR2 FNYEAQ. The V end lost 6 bases, the J end lost 0 bases, and 15 bases lay between the germline ends. CDR3 in DNA: TGTGCCAGCAGTCCTACAACAGGGAGCTCCTACGAGCAGTACTTC. Translation: CASSPTTGSSYEQYF.

This clonotype was detected only a few times. The chain is built from TRBV6-2 or TRBV6-3 and TRBJ2-1; no clear D. V shed 2 bases and J shed 2 bases, with 10 bases lying between them. This CDR3 comprises 15 residues. Germline values: CDR1 MNHEY, CDR2 SVGEGT. CDR3 in DNA: TGTGCCAGCAGTTACGTGGGCCCAACCTACAATGAGCAGTTCTTC. This encodes CASSYVGPTYNEQFF.

This chain uses TRBV14 with TRBJ2-1; D remains ambiguous. V was pared by 3 bases and J by 2 bases, with 17 bases between. This CDR3 is 17 amino acids long. The V gene's germline CDR1 is SGHDN and CDR2 FVKESK. The CDR3 is CASSHSKGLRAYNEQFF. The CDR3 DNA is TGTGCCAGCAGCCACTCGAAAGGCCTTAGGGCCTACAATGAGCAGTTCTTC.

The table lists this clonotype with many counts. The chain couples TRBV11-3 to TRBJ2-3, with a tentative D call TRBD2 (6 bases). This CDR3 comprises 15 residues. V was trimmed by 2 bases and J by 4 bases, leaving 13 bases between them. In germline, CDR1 is SGHNT, CDR2 YENEEA. CDR3 nucleotides: TGTGCCAGCAGCTTATTTAACCGGGAGTCAGATACGCAGTATTTT. Protein sequence: CASSLFNRESDTQYF.

This clonotype was picked up a small number of times. The chain has TRBV3-1 and TRBJ2-1; maybe TRBD2 (5 bases). Per germline, CDR1 LGHDT and CDR2 YNNKEL (reference sequence). V lost 0 bases to trimming and J lost 13 bases, with 13 bases between them. The CDR3 has 13 amino acids. The CDR3 reads CASSQDLTSGQFF. In DNA, the CDR3 is TGTGCCAGCAGCCAAGATCTCACGAGCGGTCAGTTCTTC.

In the case of this clonotype: Possible read error: a much larger clone is one base away. It is likely a read error, because the conserved phenylalanine at the end of the CDR3 is missing. V gene TRBV30 combines with J gene TRBJ1-1, with 7 bases aligning to TRBD1. The V segment lost 3 bases and the J segment 5 bases; nucleotides outside the gene matches: 3. This CDR3 contains 12 residues. CDR1 and CDR2 (germline): GTSNPN, SVGIG (reference sequence). The CDR3 loop is CAWSRGRTEAFL. As DNA, the CDR3 is TGTGCCTGGAGCAGGGGGAGAACTGAAGCTTTCCTT.

The chain recombines TRBV19 with TRBJ2-1; 7 bases are shared with TRBD2. J was trimmed by 12 bases and V by 8 bases; bases with no gene match: 13. CDR1 is LNHDA, CDR2 SQIVND, per germline (reference sequence). The CDR3 runs to 13 residues. The CDR3 is CASREDRWTRQFF. CDR3 sequence (DNA): TGTGCCAGTCGAGAGGACCGATGGACTAGGCAGTTCTTC.

This clonotype has ten or more counts. The chain combines TRBV5-4 with TRBJ2-7; D may be TRBD1 (5 bases). Germline CDR1 reads SGHNT; CDR2 reads YYREEE (reference sequence). The CDR3 has 15 amino acids. V shed 2 bases and J shed 1 base, with 13 bases lying between them. Written as DNA, the CDR3 is TGTGCCAGCAGCTTCGGTCAGGGATCTTCCTACGAGCAGTACTTC. This sequence encodes CASSFGQGSSYEQYF.

This rearrangement joins TRBV5-8 to TRBJ2-3; 9 bases are a match to TRBD2. Germline V gene sequence: CDR1 SGHTS, CDR2 YDEGEE. CDR3 length equals 18 residues. The junction had 10 bases not matched to a gene; V was cut back by 2 bases and J by 0 bases. CDR3 nucleotides: TGTGCCAGCAGCTTAAAGGGTATTCTAGCGGGAAGCACAGATACGCAGTATTTT. Its translation: CASSLKGILAGSTDTQYF.

In its sample, this clonotype was seen many times. The chain links TRBV5-1 to TRBJ2-1; D is perhaps TRBD1 or TRBD2 (5 bases each). The CDR3 runs to 13 residues. The V gene's germline CDR1 is SGHRS and CDR2 YFSETQ. V lost 5 bases and J lost 9, with 15 bases in between. DNA for the CDR3: TGCGCCAGCAGGACTGAACTAGGGACTGAGCAGTTCTTC. It codes for CASRTELGTEQFF.

This clonotype has a handful of counts. The rearrangement joins TRBV19 to TRBJ1-5; 7 nucleotides match TRBD1. The V gene's germline CDR1 is LNHDA and CDR2 SQIVND (reference sequence). The CDR3 covers 14 residues. J lost 0 bases, V lost 10 bases, and 6 bases had no gene match. The CDR3 DNA reads as TGTGCCACCAGGGGGACTTATAGCAATCAGCCCCAGCATTTT. Translating gives CATRGTYSNQPQHF.

The chain combines TRBV3-1 with TRBJ2-2; 13 nucleotides align to TRBD2. The CDR3 has 16 residues. CDR1 and CDR2 from the germline V gene are LGHDT and YNNKEL (reference sequence). Trimming at V came to 6 bases and at J to 7 bases, leaving 8 bases not matched to a gene. The CDR3 loop is CASSYRLAGGIGELFF. In DNA, the CDR3 is TGTGCCAGCAGTTACCGACTAGCGGGAGGCATCGGGGAGCTGTTTTTT.

This clonotype was found many times. The chain joins TRBV20-1 to TRBJ1-5; TRBD1 might be the D (5 bases). In germline, CDR1 is DFQATT, CDR2 SNEGSKA (reference sequence). The CDR3 consists of 13 residues. V was cut by 2 bases and J by 6 bases, with 11 bases left in between. CDR3 sequence: CSARSGLSQPQHF. In nucleotides, the CDR3 is TGCAGTGCTAGATCAGGGCTAAGTCAGCCCCAGCATTTT.

V is TRBV11-3 and J is TRBJ2-3; 7 bases are shared with TRBD1. This CDR3 is 14 amino acids long. Germline values: CDR1 SGHNT, CDR2 YENEEA. V dropped 5 bases and J dropped 7; count of bases not matched to a gene: 9. CDR3: CASSPRQGTNTQYF. CDR3 nucleotide sequence: TGTGCCAGCAGCCCCCGACAGGGAACAAATACGCAGTATTTT.

Ten or more counts support this clonotype. The chain combines TRBV28 with TRBJ1-6; D might be TRBD1 (5 bases). The CDR3 extends over 14 amino acids. V was pared by 7 bases and J by 5 bases, with 12 bases between. CDR1 and CDR2 (germline): MDHEN, SYDVKM. CDR3 sequence (DNA): TGTGCCAGCACCTCGGGGGACCATAATTCACCCCTCCACTTT. This encodes CASTSGDHNSPLHF.

This clonotype was picked up many times. This chain joins TRBV11-3 and TRBJ2-1; D unresolved. Looked up from germline, CDR1 is SGHNT and CDR2 is YENEEA. The CDR3 is made up of 14 amino acids. With 5 bases removed from V and 4 bases from J, the gap between germline ends came to 12 bases. The CDR3 DNA sequence: TGTGCCAGCAGCCAAACGGACGGTTACAATGAGCAGTTCTTC. Translated: CASSQTDGYNEQFF.

This clonotype was counted only a few times. V gene TRBV20-1 combines with J gene TRBJ1-1, with 10 bases aligning to TRBD1. Germline V lookup: CDR1 DFQATT, CDR2 SNEGSKA (reference sequence). The CDR3 loop spans 16 amino acids. J lost 2 bases, V lost 6 bases, and 12 bases had no gene match. CDR3 in DNA: TGCAGTGCCCGGGGACAGGGGTTACTCTTTAACACTGAAGCTTTCTTT. It is translated as CSARGQGLLFNTEAFF.

The chain employs TRBV9 and TRBJ2-1; 8 nucleotides align to TRBD2. Germline values: CDR1 SGDLS, CDR2 YYNGEE. This CDR3 has 17 amino acids. The V gene end was trimmed by 4 bases and the J gene end by 4 bases; junction bases not matched to a gene: 13. CDR3: CASSLQAGGRAYNEQFF. In DNA form, the CDR3 reads TGTGCCAGCAGCTTACAGGCGGGAGGCCGGGCGTACAATGAGCAGTTCTTC. The full variable domain, its missing parts supplied by reference TRBV9 and TRBJ2-1, is DSGVTQTPKHLITATGQRVTLRCSPRSGDLSVYWYQQSLDQGLQFLIQYYNGEERAKGNILERFSAQQFPDLHSELNLSSLELGDSALYFCASSLQAGGRAYNEQFFGPGTRLTVL.

This clonotype came up a few times. V is TRBV19 and J is TRBJ2-2; TRBD2 matches at 9 bases. This CDR3 spans 18 amino acids. Per the germline V gene, CDR1 is LNHDA and CDR2 is SQIVND (reference sequence). After removal of 5 bases from V and 4 bases from J, the junction contained 14 bases not matched to a gene. The CDR3 DNA reads as TGTGCCAGTAGTCCTCGAGGGGTAGCGGGGGCGAGCACCGGGGAGCTGTTTTTT. It encodes CASSPRGVAGASTGELFF.

This clonotype has only a few counts. V is TRBV6-1 and J is TRBJ2-2; 11 bases are a match to TRBD2. The V segment lost 4 bases and the J segment 4 bases; nucleotides outside the gene matches: 8. The germline V gene encodes CDR1 MNHNS and CDR2 SASEGT. This CDR3 is built from 17 residues. The CDR3 DNA reads TGTGCCAGCAGTGGCCTAGCGGGAGGATATATCACCGGGGAGCTGTTTTTT. Amino acids: CASSGLAGGYITGELFF.

This clonotype was seen at least ten times. The V call is TRBV20-1, the J call TRBJ2-7; no definite D call. Germline V lookup: CDR1 DFQATT, CDR2 SNEGSKA (reference sequence). The CDR3 has 13 amino acids. The V end was cut by 3 bases, the J end by 1 base, with 10 bases between. CDR3 nucleotides: TGCAGTGCTAGGTCCCCGACATCCTACGAGCAGTACTTC. Its translation is CSARSPTSYEQYF.